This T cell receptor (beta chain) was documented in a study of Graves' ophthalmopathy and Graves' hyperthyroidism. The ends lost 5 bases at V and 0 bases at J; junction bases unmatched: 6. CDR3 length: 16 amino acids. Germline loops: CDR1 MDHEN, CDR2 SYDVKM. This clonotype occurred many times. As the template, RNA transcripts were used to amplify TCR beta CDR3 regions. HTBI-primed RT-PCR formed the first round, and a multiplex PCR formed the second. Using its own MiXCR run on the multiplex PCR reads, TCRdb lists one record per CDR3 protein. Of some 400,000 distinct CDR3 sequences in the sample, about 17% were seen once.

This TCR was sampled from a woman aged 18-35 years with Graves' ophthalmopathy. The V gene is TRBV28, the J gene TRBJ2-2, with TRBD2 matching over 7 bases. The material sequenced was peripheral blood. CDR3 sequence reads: CASSGYSGSNTGELFF. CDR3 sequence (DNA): TGTGCCAGCAGTGGCTATAGCGGGTCGAACACCGGGGAGCTGTTTTTT.